The rows below give T cell receptor beta chains drawn from one sample of a study of CD8+CD57+ T cells in acquired aplastic anemia. In TCRdb, the reads were re-called with MiXCR into one record per CDR3 protein. The sample records around 170,000 distinct CDR3 sequences, just under 65% being singletons. Sequenced input: sorted CD4+, CD8+, or CD8+CD57+ T cells (not recorded which) from PBMCs. All receptors come from a human donor in good health. CDR3s include the opening cysteine and the closing phenylalanine or tryptophan. A D gene is named only where the DNA matches it firmly. Clone size, where shown, is once, few, many, or a class for clones that have expanded.

v_gene	abundance	j_gene	d_gene	CDR3nt	CDR3aa
TRBV2	once	TRBJ2-2	NA	TGTGCCAGCATATCAGTTCAAATACGGATGGCAGGGGGGGAGCTGTTTTTT	CASISVQIRMAGGELFF
TRBV6-1	many	TRBJ1-2	NA	TGTGCCAGCAGAGATTTTTTCTACACCTTC	CASRDFFYTF
TRBV9	NA	TRBJ2-5	NA	TGTGCCAGCAGCGTAGAGGGACAGTACTTC	CASSVEGQYF
TRBV14	NA	TRBJ2-1	NA	TGTGCCAGCAGCCAGGCCTACGGACTATTCAGCTCCTACAATGAGCAGTTCTTC	CASSQAYGLFSSYNEQFF
TRBV7-2	many	TRBJ2-7	NA	TGTGCCAGCAGCCCCACTAGCAGCTACGAGCAGTACTTC	CASSPTSSYEQYF
TRBV29-1	NA	TRBJ2-3	TRBD1	TGCAGCGCTTCGACAGGGGCTAGCACAGATACGCAGTATTTT	CSASTGASTDTQYF
TRBV2	NA	TRBJ2-7	NA	TGTGCCAGCTCAGACCCGGGACGTGCCACCTACGAGCAGTACTTC	CASSDPGRATYEQYF
TRBV2	many	TRBJ2-1	NA	TGTGCCAGCACCGGGAGTGGGACCCATCAATACAATGAGCAGTTCTTC	CASTGSGTHQYNEQFF
TRBV10-3	NA	TRBJ2-1	TRBD2	TGTGCCATCAGTGAGTCCGCACCTGTCACTAGCGGGAGGGCCTACAATGAGCAGTTCTTC	CAISESAPVTSGRAYNEQFF
TRBV2	NA	TRBJ2-7	NA	TGTGCCAGCAGTTTAGCCAGTGTTGACTTC	CASSLASVDF
TRBV19	once	TRBJ1-3	NA	TGTCGACTGGGGAGGTTTTTTGGGCTCTCTGGAAACACCATATATTTT	CRLGRFFGLSGNTIYF
TRBV7-2	NA	TRBJ2-1	NA	TGTGCCAGCAGCTTAGCCCCCCTATCGCGGGATGCGTTCTTC	CASSLAPLSRDAFF
TRBV20-1	NA	TRBJ2-3	TRBD2	TGCAGTGCTAGAATCCATTCCTGGGCGGGAGGAGGCGCAGATACGCAGTATTTT	CSARIHSWAGGGADTQYF
TRBV7-9	NA	TRBJ1-2	NA	TGTGCCAGCAGCCCAGAACTGACCTATGGCTACACCTTC	CASSPELTYGYTF
TRBV20-1	NA	TRBJ2-5	NA	TGCAGTGCTAGCATTGCCATCCAAGAGACCCAGTACTTC	CSASIAIQETQYF
TRBV20-1	NA	TRBJ1-5	NA	TGCAGTGCTAGAGATCGGGGAGAAAGCAATCAGCCCCAGCATTTT	CSARDRGESNQPQHF
TRBV7-8	many	TRBJ2-7	NA	TGTGCCAGCAGCCCCCAGGACGGGAGTTGGGAGCAGTACTTC	CASSPQDGSWEQYF
TRBV6-5	many	TRBJ2-1	TRBD2	TGTGCCAGCAGTTACTCTTATGCGGGAGTGGATGAGCAGTTCTTC	CASSYSYAGVDEQFF
TRBV20-1	NA	TRBJ2-1	NA	TGCAGTGCTGGTCGGAGGGGGCCAGACTACAATGAGCAGTTCTTC	CSAGRRGPDYNEQFF
TRBV29-1	NA	TRBJ1-2	NA	TGCAGCGTTGAAGAGATGTACTATGGCTACACCTTC	CSVEEMYYGYTF
TRBV14	many	TRBJ2-2	NA	TGTGCCAGCAGCCCTACGAACACCGGGGAGCTGTTTTTT	CASSPTNTGELFF
TRBV5-1	many	TRBJ1-1	NA	TGCGCCAGCAGCCTAAACGGTGTGGCTTTCTTT	CASSLNGVAFF
TRBV28	NA	TRBJ1-1	NA	TGTGCCAGCAGTTTATACGCAGGGGAAAACACTGAAGCTTTCTTT	CASSLYAGENTEAFF
TRBV7-2	many	TRBJ2-7	TRBD1	TGTGCCAGCAGCAGAACCGGGACAGCTACCTACGAGCAGTACTTC	CASSRTGTATYEQYF
TRBV7-9	many	TRBJ2-7	NA	TGTGCCAGCAGCCCGCTGGGGGCGTCTACCTACGAGCAGTACTTC	CASSPLGASTYEQYF
TRBV7-9	once	TRBJ1-2	NA	TGTGCCAGCAGCTTGGCGGGAGCCCAGGTTTTAGGCTACACCTTC	CASSLAGAQVLGYTF
TRBV4-1	many	TRBJ1-2	NA	TGCGCCAGCAGCCAAGTGGTACGTACGGGTGGCTACACCTTC	CASSQVVRTGGYTF
TRBV7-8	many	TRBJ2-1	TRBD2	TGTGCCAGCAGCCCCTTGGGGGTGAGGACTAGGGGCCGCTGGGATGAGCAGTTCTTC	CASSPLGVRTRGRWDEQFF
TRBV29-1	NA	TRBJ2-1	TRBD2	TGCAGCGTTGCGGGACTAGCGCTAAATGAGCAGTTCTTC	CSVAGLALNEQFF
TRBV6-5	many	TRBJ1-2	NA	TGTGCCAGCAGTTACGGCGACCGGGGCTATGGCTACACCTTC	CASSYGDRGYGYTF
TRBV9	NA	TRBJ1-3	TRBD1	TGTGCCAGCAGCGTAGACAGGGGAAATGGAAACACCATATATTTT	CASSVDRGNGNTIYF
TRBV7-9	NA	TRBJ2-3	NA	TGTGCCAGCAGCTTGGGAGACTTCCCCTACAATGAGCAGTATTTT	CASSLGDFPYNEQYF
TRBV20-1	NA	TRBJ2-3	NA	TGCAGTGCTAGAGCGGGGCAGGGGTCCAGCACAGATACGCAGTATTTT	CSARAGQGSSTDTQYF
TRBV7-3	NA	TRBJ2-3	NA	TGTGCCAGCAGCCAAGATAACTACAATGAGCAGTATTTT	CASSQDNYNEQYF
TRBV6-2/TRBV6-3	NA	TRBJ2-3	NA	TGTGCCAGCAGACTAGGAGGCGCGTATACGCAGTATTTT	CASRLGGAYTQYF
TRBV24-1	NA	TRBJ1-2	NA	TGTGCCACCAGTGATTGGAGAGCGGGGGCGAAAGACTATGGCTACACCTTC	CATSDWRAGAKDYGYTF
TRBV4-3	NA	TRBJ2-1	NA	TGCGCCAGCAGCCTCCAAAATGGGGTCTTCAACAATGAGCAGTTCTTC	CASSLQNGVFNNEQFF
TRBV7-6	NA	TRBJ2-7	NA	TGTGCCAGCAGCTTAGAAGTAGGACAGAGATTCTACGAGCAGTACTTC	CASSLEVGQRFYEQYF
TRBV12-3/TRBV12-4	NA	TRBJ2-7	NA	TGTGCCAGCAGTTTACCTGGCCAGAAGCTCTACGAGCAGTACTTC	CASSLPGQKLYEQYF
TRBV5-4	few	TRBJ1-2	NA	TGTGCCAGCAGCTTGTTTCATCCTCGAAACTATGGCTACACCTTC	CASSLFHPRNYGYTF
TRBV19	few	TRBJ2-7	NA	TGTGCCAGTAGCCCGGGGGCCAGATACGAGCAGTACTTC	CASSPGARYEQYF
TRBV7-9	NA	TRBJ2-3	NA	TGTGCCAGCAGCTCTTCCCGCCCTCTACAGGGGAGGGCCACAGATACGCAGTATTTT	CASSSSRPLQGRATDTQYF
TRBV2	once	TRBJ1-6	NA	TGTGCCAGCACCTTCTATAATTCACCCCTCCACTTT	CASTFYNSPLHF
TRBV11-2	NA	TRBJ2-1	NA	TGTGCCAGCAGCTTAGAACTGGGCAATGAGCAGTCCTTC	CASSLELGNEQSF
TRBV20-1	NA	TRBJ2-1	NA	TGCAGTGCCGAGGAAGATGAGCAGTTCTTC	CSAEEDEQFF
TRBV5-1	NA	TRBJ2-2	NA	TGCGCCAGCCTTAGTTCTTCCGGGGAGCTGTTTTTT	CASLSSSGELFF
TRBV7-9	few	TRBJ1-6	NA	TGTGCCAGCAGCTTGGAGACGGCCTATAATTCACCCCTCCACTTT	CASSLETAYNSPLHF
TRBV5-8	NA	TRBJ1-1	NA	TGTGCCAGCAGCTTGGGGGCGGTGAACACTGAAGCTTTCTTT	CASSLGAVNTEAFF
TRBV6-5	NA	TRBJ2-1	TRBD2	TGTGCCAGCAGTTACTCGACTAGCGGGATACTCTCCTACAATGAGCAGCTCTTC	CASSYSTSGILSYNEQLF
TRBV12-3/TRBV12-4	NA	TRBJ2-3	TRBD2	TGTGCCAGCAGTTCCGGACTAGCGGGGGAGGGGACAGATACGCAGTATTTT	CASSSGLAGEGTDTQYF
TRBV5-5	NA	TRBJ1-2	TRBD1	TGTGCCAGCAGCTTGGTCGCGGGGGACAGGGGATACACCTTC	CASSLVAGDRGYTF
TRBV19	NA	TRBJ2-5	NA	TGTGCCAGTAGTCCTGGGGGGTATCAAGAGACCCAGTACTTC	CASSPGGYQETQYF
TRBV27	NA	TRBJ2-7	NA	TGTGCCAGCAGTTTGCAGAAGGTTGTGGGGGACTACGAGCAGTACTTC	CASSLQKVVGDYEQYF
TRBV9	NA	TRBJ1-3	NA	TGTGCCAGCGCAGGGGAAAACACCATATATTTT	CASAGENTIYF
TRBV6-6	many	TRBJ2-7	NA	TGTGCCAGCAGTTACGAACTATTC	CASSYELF